This T cell receptor (beta chain) was captured by sequencing in a study of cytomegalovirus exposure and HLA in healthy donors (TCRdb year 2017). In terms of the full investigation: In an earlier analysis of about 560 of the donors, roughly 300 Gb of sequence data and approximately 120 million unique TCR beta sequences from about 190 million T cells were reported. An early release covering 550 to 650 HLA-typed donors comprised 250 to 350 gigabases of sequencing data and approximately 80 million unique TCR sequences. Of the 300 to 400 genotyped donors, 65% to 90% fell in the genetic ancestry cluster associated with self-reported Caucasian donors. The study was designed to test whether signatures of past pathogen exposure could be identified by cataloging public T cell receptors. Using immunosequencing, the study profiled T cell repertoires from roughly 650 subjects and related those repertoires to cytomegalovirus serostatus. Along with the roughly 610-subject first cohort, a separate validation cohort of some 130 different subjects was used. To predict cytomegalovirus infection status, the study combined high-throughput TCR immunosequencing, statistical association of individual TCRs with disease status, and machine learning. In a later analysis, previously published TCR beta repertoires from more than 500 donors were re-analyzed and high-resolution HLA genotyping was added so that TCR occurrence patterns could be studied. Rather than drawing on any new phenotypic data, the later analysis identified candidate immune exposures from TCR beta sequences and the way those sequences occurred across donors. In an earlier analysis of over 550 of the donors, high-throughput TCR beta sequencing was used to judge whether each TCR beta V gene segment behaved as functional or pseudogenic. Donor age, sex, ethnicity and CMV serostatus were compiled alongside the repertoire data. A later genetic analysis used genome-wide SNP genotypes for about three fifths of the roughly 700 donors, treating that subset as a discovery cohort. Every discovery cohort repertoire had been produced on one sequencing platform. HLA typing included class I and class II loci at four-digit resolution. Typing coverage varied by locus: roughly 629-630 donors for A, B, C, DRB1 and DQB1; roughly 510 for DQA1; around 610 for DPA1; roughly 470 for DPB1. Because of strong linkage in the cohort, five DR-DQ haplotypes were treated as single units for association and clustering. Among several hundred genotyped donors of the cohort, an average of around 220,000 unique TCR beta nucleotide sequences was sequenced per donor, of which roughly 17% were non-productive. The full study reports these points: According to a later analysis, TCR association rates differed among HLA loci, with DRB1 alleles showing the most associated TCRs and HLA-C alleles showing the fewest. In an earlier analysis of 500 to 650 of the donors, most TCR beta V segments appeared in productive rearrangements about 90% or about 30% of the time, broadly matching IMGT annotations. A further reported finding was that TCR beta sequences accurately predicted the HLA-A and HLA-B alleles for most subjects in the first cohort. The classifier was reported to diagnose cytomegalovirus status with high specificity and sensitivity in both the original cohort and the validation cohort. According to a later analysis, parvovirus B19, influenza, CMV and Epstein-Barr virus appeared linked to several top co-occurrence clusters. Most TCR sequences were seen in very few donors, while some public TCRs were found in many individuals. A later genetic analysis associated a missense DCLRE1C variant with V-gene and J-gene trimming of TCR beta chains, and an independent cohort replicated the association. At a false discovery rate of 0.05, a later analysis linked 15,000 to 20,000 TCR beta sequences to specific HLA alleles. According to a later genetic analysis, donors in an Asian-associated ancestry cluster had fewer N-insertions in productive TCRs than the roughly 700-donor mean. Because HLA typing was missing for some donors at each locus, association tests included only the typed subset. In this cohort, only TCR beta chains were sequenced, and detectable features were limited by the absence of alpha or paired-chain data. A cluster of highly shared sequence variants was judged likely to be a technical artifact of the sequencing pipeline. The study listed 150 to 200 TCR beta chains as associated with cytomegalovirus. In a later analysis, HLA-associated TCR beta chains showed more clonal expansion and lower generation probabilities than non-associated chains that were equally common. Because counts were too low, seventeen rarely observed V segments, including chromosome 9 orphons, were excluded from the earlier analysis of about 500 of the donors. CMV serostatus was the only immune exposure information available for the cohort. Correlated functional status among segregating V segments might reflect linkage disequilibrium, but an unknown experimental factor could not be ruled out. In vitro tests confirmed that a few of the cytomegalovirus-associated TCR beta chains recognize cytomegalovirus antigens. Sequencing depth was assumed to be roughly uniform across donors in the presence/absence analyses, though that assumption may not hold. It was suggested by the authors that the approach could potentially be generalized to other disease states and immunological phenotypes. A later analysis found that most CMV-associated TCR beta chains appeared HLA-restricted, with HLA associations seemingly driven largely by CMV exposure. Some IMGT-functional V segments, including TRBV6-2 and TRBV6-3, could not be told apart with the 87-base-pair reads, so those segments were excluded. When HLA alleles, especially DR and DQ, strongly co-occurred, TCR associations were difficult to assign to individual alleles.

Its CDR3 holds 13 amino acids, cysteine through phenylalanine. Left in the record is the CDR3 DNA by itself, 39 bases read in frame from the first base. The CDR1 and CDR2 encoded by the germline V gene are SGHDN and FVKESK. The V and J ends are trimmed by 4 bases and 3 bases, leaving 7 bases between them. In total, around 600 healthy bone marrow donors made up the cohort. Cohort members were all nominally healthy when sampled, although unrecorded immune exposures were likely present. The donor tested CMV seronegative, placing the donor among the 350 or so seronegative members of the cohort. A peripheral blood sample was collected from each donor, and TCR beta sequencing was performed on peripheral blood mononuclear cells. The Qiagen DNeasy Blood Extraction Kit was used to extract genomic DNA from the blood cell samples. Regarding this clone: The antigen it recognizes is unknown. It has no much larger one-base neighbor in the sample; base qualities were not kept.

The method was the immunoSEQ multiplex PCR assay. The multiplex PCR relied on a mix of 60 forward primers for TCR Vbeta segments and 13 reverse primers for TCR Jbeta segments. The CDR3 region of rearranged TCR beta genes was amplified from genomic DNA by a multiplex PCR assay. The Illumina HiSeq System was used to sequence the amplified TCR beta libraries as 87-base-pair reads. As for how the authors treated the data: In a later analysis, some 80 million unique TCR beta chains were counted across the roughly 700 repertoires, and around 11 million of these chains were shared by at least two donors. A nearest-neighbor algorithm error-corrected the raw reads and collapsed the reads into unique sequences, merging closely related sequences to remove PCR and sequencing errors. To assign V, D and J gene segments, CDR3 sequences were aligned to IMGT reference sequences. For a sequence to be retained, a match of at least six nucleotides to both a V gene segment and a J gene segment was required. Rearrangements were called productive when the CDR3 lacked stop codons and stayed in frame with V and J; all others were non-productive. Following IMGT convention, CDR3 was defined as the stretch from the second conserved V-encoded cysteine up to the conserved J-encoded phenylalanine. The earlier analysis of some 580 of the donors excluded any sequence lacking an unambiguous match to a single V gene segment. An earlier analysis of a few hundred of the donors called V segments functional above 56.7% productive rearrangements and segregating when the between-donor standard deviation exceeded 5%. A statistical classification framework was built to diagnose cytomegalovirus status from the catalog of TCR beta chain sequences. In a later analysis, V and J genes were assigned by comparing TCR nucleotide sequences against IMGT/GENE-DB human TR gene sequences. The TCRdist pipeline was used in a later analysis to assign CDR3 sequences and most-parsimonious VDJ recombination scenarios. In a later analysis, every TCR beta chain was defined by the combination of its CDR3 amino acid sequence and its V-gene family, and reads without a unique V-gene family were dropped. A later analysis removed 500 to 650 highly shared, low-generation-probability nucleotide sequences to deal with suspected cross-contamination and a sequencing artifact. In a later analysis, a clonal expansion index for each public chain was calculated from normalized within-repertoire ranks of inferred template counts. Generation probabilities in a later analysis came from a VDJ recombination model fitted to out-of-frame rearrangements, and those results were checked against IGoR. Hypergeometric tests were used in a later analysis to score TCR-TCR, TCR-HLA and TCR-CMV co-occurrence, with a repertoire-size bias correction applied to the TCR pairs. To estimate false discovery rates, a later analysis permuted the HLA or CMV assignments 20 times. In a later analysis, co-occurring TCRs were grouped using DBSCAN, and TCRdist sequence similarity was added for clustering within HLA-allele-positive subsets. Co-occurrence clustering excluded repertoires with fewer than 30,000 or more than 120,000 public chains, plus five with anomalous nucleotide sharing. TCRdb obtained this table from immuneACCESS and retained in-frame rearrangements with V and J assigned. These tables miss some clones; where compared with another copy, unresolved V genes account for less than half of the shortfall, and the remainder is unexplained. The V and J calls and clone size are taken from that table; D and trimming were inferred from the DNA. A total of some 150,000 clones appear in this sample, 50% to 75% of them only once. The ten top clones hold 2.4% of the sample.

The sequence links TRBV14 to TRBJ1-5; TRBD1 could be the D gene, as 5 bases match. The sequencing input was PBMCs. The sequence was obtained from a woman between 40 and 55 years old in good health and CMV-seronegative. Here is the DNA: TGTGCCAGCAGCCCGGACATCAATCAGCCCCAGCATTTT. Its translation reads: CASSPDINQPQHF.